This entry lists 15 T cell receptor beta chains sequenced from one sample in a study of PD-L1 blockade in urothelial cancer. Libraries were prepared by immunoSEQ multiplex PCR; TCRdb keeps only in-frame clonotypes and omits some of them. This table holds about 84,000 clones, roughly 82% found once. The source material was PBMCs, sampled around atezolizumab (anti-PD-L1) treatment. These TCRs come from a man between 65 and 85 years old with urothelial cancer.

This clone appeared a single time. The chain carries TRBV19 and TRBJ1-4; maybe TRBD1 (6 bases). Trimming removed 4 bases from V and 4 bases from J, with 10 bases in between. This CDR3 is built from 14 residues. Germline V gene sequence: CDR1 LNHDA, CDR2 SQIVND (reference sequence). The CDR3 nucleotides read TGTGCCAGTAGTACCGGACAGCTTAATGAAAAACTGTTTTTT. This translates into CASSTGQLNEKLFF.

A single count supports this clone. The rearrangement uses TRBV25-1 and TRBJ2-7, with TRBD2 matching 12 bases. The CDR3 has 13 residues. From germline, CDR1 is MGHDK and CDR2 SYGVNS. Trimming removed 6 bases from V and 7 bases from J; junction bases left unmatched: 4. The CDR3 here is CASRLAGGREQYF. CDR3 bases: TGTGCCAGCAGACTAGCGGGAGGCCGAGAGCAGTACTTC.

This sequence joins TRBV5-4 and TRBJ2-5; D might be TRBD1 (6 bases). The germline CDR1 and CDR2 sequences are SGHNT and YYREEE (reference sequence). The CDR3 is 14 residues long. Trimming stripped 4 bases from V and 5 bases from J, with 15 bases between. CDR3 in amino acids: CASSPWEQGETQYF. Written as DNA, the CDR3 is TGTGCCAGCAGCCCGTGGGAGCAGGGGGAGACCCAGTACTTC.

This chain connects TRBV7-2 to TRBJ2-7; TRBD2 agrees at 10 bases. There are 16 residues in the CDR3. Per germline, CDR1 SGHTA and CDR2 FQGNSA. The trim removed 5 bases at V and 2 bases at J, leaving 9 bases unmatched. CDR3 amino acids: CASSVSRLAGTYEQYF. CDR3 sequence (DNA): TGTGCCAGCAGCGTTTCGCGACTAGCGGGTACCTACGAGCAGTACTTC. The full variable domain, its missing parts supplied by reference TRBV7-2 and TRBJ2-7, is GAGVSQSPSNKVTEKGKDVELRCDPISGHTALYWYRQSLGQGLEFLIYFQGNSAPDKSGLPSDRFSAERTGGSVSTLTIQRTQQEDSAVYLCASSVSRLAGTYEQYFGPGTRLTVT.

This chain uses TRBV9 with TRBJ2-2; 16 positions match TRBD2. In germline, CDR1 is SGDLS, CDR2 YYNGEE. Trimming cost V 3 bases and J 1 base; bases outside gene matches: 3. The CDR3 totals 18 residues. The CDR3 region has the DNA TGTGCCAGCAGCGGCGGGACTAGCGGGGGGGGGAACACCGGGGAGCTGTTTTTT. Its translation: CASSGGTSGGGNTGELFF.

J is TRBJ2-3 and V is TRBV9, with D uncertain. The CDR3 is made up of 14 amino acids. The germline V gene has CDR1 SGDLS and CDR2 YYNGEE. Trimming stripped 0 bases from V and 4 bases from J, with 9 bases between. The DNA for the CDR3 is TGTGCCAGCAGCGTAGAACGTTCGGCAGATACGCAGTATTTT. Protein product: CASSVERSADTQYF.

V usage is TRBV5-6 and J usage is TRBJ1-2; possible D gene TRBD1, 6 bases. The germline gives CDR1 SGHDT, CDR2 YYEEEE. This CDR3 is 15 amino acids long. Trimming removed 3 bases from V and 0 bases from J, with 12 bases in between. Here the CDR3 reads CASSYNRAPNYGYTF. DNA of the CDR3: TGTGCCAGCAGCTACAACAGGGCCCCTAACTATGGCTACACCTTC.

V gene TRBV11-2 combines with J gene TRBJ1-1; D remains ambiguous. Germline assignment: CDR1 SGHAT and CDR2 FQNNGV. Between the trimmed V and J ends, which lost 3 bases and 2 bases, there was a span of 10 bases. This CDR3 spans 14 amino acids. CDR3 in amino acids: CASSLSIANTEAFF. CDR3 DNA sequence: TGTGCCAGCAGCTTGAGCATTGCTAACACTGAAGCTTTCTTT.

This chain links TRBV11-1 with TRBJ2-3, with 9 nucleotides matching TRBD1. This CDR3 spans 15 amino acids. Germline CDR1 reads SGHAT; CDR2 reads FQDESV (reference sequence). J was trimmed by 4 bases and V by 5 bases; bases with no gene match: 7. The CDR3 reads CASSARDREADTQYF. The CDR3 nucleotides are TGTGCCAGCAGCGCCCGGGACAGGGAAGCAGATACGCAGTATTTT.

This chain connects TRBV5-1 to TRBJ2-5; 15 positions match TRBD2. The length of the CDR3 is 16 residues. Germline assignment: CDR1 SGHRS and CDR2 YFSETQ. After removal of 4 bases from V and 4 bases from J, the junction contained 5 bases not matched to a gene. The CDR3 bases are TGCGCCAGCAGCCCCGGACTAGCGGGAGGGGGAGAGACCCAGTACTTC. This translates into CASSPGLAGGGETQYF.

In nucleotides, the CDR3 is TGTGCCAGCTCACCGGCCTTCGGGGAGTATGGCTACACCTTC. It encodes CASSPAFGEYGYTF. V gene TRBV18 combines with J gene TRBJ1-2; no clear D. Per the germline V gene, CDR1 is KGHSH and CDR2 is LQKENI. Trimming shortened V by 3 bases and J by 5 bases, and 13 bases separated the two germline ends. CDR3 size: 14 residues.

The chain carries TRBV7-9 and TRBJ2-3; D not certain. The CDR3 extends over 14 amino acids. The germline V gene encodes CDR1 SEHNR and CDR2 FQNEAQ (reference sequence). V dropped 1 base and J dropped 2 bases, with 7 bases sitting between them. This chain's CDR3 is CASSLGDTTDTQYF. CDR3 bases: TGTGCCAGCAGCTTAGGCGATACCACAGATACGCAGTATTTT.

Concerning this clone itself: The sample has other DNA sequences that encode this CDR3 too. The chain is built from TRBV6-6 and TRBJ2-4, with a tentative D call TRBD1 (6 bases). The germline CDR1 and CDR2 sequences are MNHNY and SVGAGI (reference sequence). Trimming stripped 7 bases from V and 0 bases from J, with 10 bases between. The CDR3 extends over 14 amino acids. This CDR3 reads CASTQGLAKNIQYF. CDR3 sequence (DNA): TGTGCCAGCACCCAGGGGTTAGCCAAAAACATTCAGTACTTC.

V gene TRBV19 combines with J gene TRBJ1-1; possible D gene TRBD1, 6 bases. From germline, CDR1 is LNHDA and CDR2 SQIVND (reference sequence). The CDR3 is made up of 18 amino acids. With 2 bases removed from V and 3 bases from J, the gap between germline ends came to 22 bases. The CDR3: CASSINRLAGALYTEAFF. The DNA of the CDR3 is TGTGCCAGTAGTATAAACAGGTTAGCAGGGGCCCTGTACACTGAAGCTTTCTTT. The full variable domain, completed using reference TRBV19 and TRBJ1-1, is DGGITQSPKYLFRKEGQNVTLSCEQNLNHDAMYWYRQDPGQGLRLIYYSQIVNDFQKGDIAEGYSVSREKKESFPLTVTSAQKNPTAFYLCASSINRLAGALYTEAFFGQGTRLTVV.

This rearrangement joins TRBV19 to TRBJ2-7, with a possible D match to TRBD1 (5 bases). The germline V and J ends were trimmed by 3 bases and 2 bases, with 20 bases remaining between them. The CDR3 extends over 17 amino acids. Per the germline V gene, CDR1 is LNHDA and CDR2 is SQIVND (reference sequence). In DNA form, the CDR3 reads TGTGCCAGTAGTATGCCCCTGGGTGAAGGGGCCGCCTACGAGCAGTACTTC. Encoded protein: CASSMPLGEGAAYEQYF.